Following are 10 T cell receptor beta chains from one sample sequenced in a study of blood T cell repertoires in COVID-19. Profiling relied on immunoSEQ multiplex PCR, and the TCRdb table lists in-frame clones only, not all of them. The table includes approximately 140,000 clones, around 76% detected once. The sample taken for sequencing was peripheral blood. Receptors were obtained from a man aged 80 or over with acute or convalescent COVID-19.

This sequence joins TRBV5-6 and TRBJ1-6, with 9 positions matching TRBD1. This CDR3 has 14 residues. V gave up 6 bases and J gave up 9 bases; unmatched junction bases: 7. The germline gives CDR1 SGHDT, CDR2 YYEEEE. CDR3 region: CASTKQGAVSPLHF. The DNA for the CDR3 is TGTGCCAGCACCAAACAGGGGGCGGTTTCACCCCTCCACTTT. Variable domain in full (rest from reference TRBV5-6 and TRBJ1-6): DAGVTQSPTHLIKTRGQQVTLRCSPKSGHDTVSWYQQALGQGPQFIFQYYEEEERQRGNFPDRFSGHQFPNYSSELNVNALLLGDSALYLCASTKQGAVSPLHFGNGTRLTVT.

For the CDR3, the DNA is TGTGCCAGCAGTTTGGAGGGCTCTAATTCACCCCTCCACTTT. This codes for CASSLEGSNSPLHF. This sequence joins TRBV27 and TRBJ1-6; D is ambiguous. Germline V gives CDR1 MNHEY, CDR2 SMNVEV (reference sequence). CDR3 size: 14 residues. Trimming removed 3 bases from V and 6 bases from J, with 9 bases in between.

The gene calls are TRBV2 and TRBJ1-5; D unresolved. The CDR3 loop spans 12 amino acids. Germline CDR1 and CDR2: SNHLY and FYNNEI. V was cut by 7 bases and J by 4 bases, with 8 bases left in between. For the CDR3, the DNA is TGTGCCAGCACAACGGGGAATCAGCCCCAGCATTTT. Its translation: CASTTGNQPQHF.

The gene calls are TRBV7-9 and TRBJ1-6; D is perhaps TRBD1 (5 bases). Trimming cost V 3 bases and J 9 bases, with 12 bases left between them. This CDR3 has 14 amino acids. CDR1 and CDR2 (germline): SEHNR, FQNEAQ (reference sequence). CDR3 sequence: CASSFGGSGSPLHF. Written as DNA, the CDR3 is TGTGCCAGCAGCTTCGGGGGTTCCGGTTCACCCCTCCACTTT.

The gene calls are TRBV10-3 and TRBJ1-2, with D hard to call. The V end was cut by 5 bases, the J end by 3 bases, with 10 bases between. CDR1 and CDR2 from the germline V gene are ENHRY and SYGVKD. The CDR3 sequence is 13 residues long. DNA for the CDR3: TGTGCCATCAGTAGCCGGGGTGACTATGGCTACACCTTC. Protein product: CAISSRGDYGYTF.

This sequence joins TRBV6-5 and TRBJ2-7; unclear D gene. Trimming pared 5 bases from V and 6 bases from J, leaving 14 bases between. Per germline, CDR1 MNHEY and CDR2 SVGAGI. The CDR3 has 13 residues. The CDR3 here is CASSQQQVSEQYF. As DNA, the CDR3 is TGTGCCAGCAGTCAACAGCAGGTTTCCGAGCAGTACTTC.

This clone appeared a single time. The sample contains more than one DNA sequence encoding this CDR3. The CDR3 DNA reads as TGCGCCAGCAGCCAGGACATGACCGGGGAGCTGTTTTTT. This translates into CASSQDMTGELFF. This chain connects TRBV4-3 to TRBJ2-2, with D possibly being TRBD1 (5 bases). Trimming removed 3 bases from V and 5 bases from J, with 7 bases in between. This CDR3 contains 13 residues. Germline CDR1 LGHNA, CDR2 YSLEER.

The chain couples TRBV5-1 to TRBJ2-1, with 8 nucleotides matching TRBD2. The V gene's germline CDR1 is SGHRS and CDR2 YFSETQ. This CDR3 has 15 residues. V gave up 4 bases and J gave up 5 bases; unmatched junction bases: 8. The CDR3 DNA reads TGCGCCAGCAGCCCCGGACTAGCTCCCAACAATGAGCAGTTCTTC. It specifies CASSPGLAPNNEQFF.

The chain joins TRBV19 to TRBJ2-1; D is possibly TRBD2 (6 bases). Germline CDR1 and CDR2: LNHDA and SQIVND (reference sequence). This CDR3 has 16 amino acids. V lost 4 bases and J 2 bases, leaving 15 bases between the germline ends. The CDR3 is CASSTLRGRTYNEQFF. CDR3 nucleotide sequence: TGTGCCAGTAGTACCCTTCGGGGGAGGACCTACAATGAGCAGTTCTTC.

The chain joins TRBV6-1 to TRBJ1-1, with D unresolved. CDR3 length equals 13 residues. Germline-derived CDR1 and CDR2 are MNHNS and SASEGT. V lost 1 base, J lost 3 bases, and 6 bases lay in between. CDR3 in DNA: TGTGCCAGCAGTGAAGTGTTAGACACTGAAGCTTTCTTT. It codes for CASSEVLDTEAFF.